The TCR beta chain under discussion was sequenced for a study of CD8+ T cells in alopecia areata. Points from the study as a whole: When scalp samples are sequenced, resident alphabeta T cells of normal skin are also captured. Higher clonality was seen in lesional scalp than in normal scalp, especially in alopecia totalis/universalis. Against the mouse data, patients shared TCRs less clearly, possibly for HLA reasons.

Following RNA extraction, reverse transcription yielded cDNA that acted as the sequencing template. Sequencing used immunoSEQ multiplex PCR; TCRdb keeps in-frame clones, though not all of them. This table has around 34,000 clones, approximately 60% appearing once. As to this clone: Its antigen is still unknown.

Both peripheral blood and punch biopsies of lesional scalp skin were obtained from patients who had alopecia areata. Input material: NKG2D-high CD8+ T cells sorted from blood. The TCR comes from a human donor with alopecia areata.

The CDR3 is CASSLGRDMADEKLFF. The CDR3 DNA follows: TGTGCCAGCAGCTTAGGCAGGGACATGGCGGATGAAAAACTGTTTTTT. The V gene is TRBV13, the J gene TRBJ1-4; a possible D gene is TRBD1 (6 bases). Trimming shortened V by 0 bases and J by 6 bases, and 14 bases separated the two germline ends. The CDR3 loop spans 16 amino acids. CDR1 is PRHDT and CDR2 is FYEKMQ in the germline V gene (reference sequence). The variable domain in full, with the rest retrieved from reference TRBV13 and TRBJ1-4, is AAGVIQSPRHLIKEKRETATLKCYPIPRHDTVYWYQQGPGQDPQFLISFYEKMQSDKGSIPDRFSAQQFSDYHSELNMSSLELGDSALYFCASSLGRDMADEKLFFGSGTQLSVL.